The next 18 T cell receptor beta chains were all read from a single sample in a study of T cell changes during pregnancy in multiple sclerosis. Measured with immunoSEQ multiplex PCR; TCRdb has only the in-frame clones, and not every one. The sample records roughly 79,000 clones, around nine tenths being singletons. Sequenced here: CD4+ T cells from peripheral blood mononuclear cells, sampled before pregnancy. These TCRs come from a female donor with multiple sclerosis, enrolled in a pregnancy study.

The chain employs TRBV19 and TRBJ2-7, with a weak D call TRBD1 (6 bases). The CDR3 runs to 16 residues. Germline CDR1 and CDR2: LNHDA and SQIVND (reference sequence). Trimming took off 7 bases at V and 2 bases at J, with 21 bases between the two ends. CDR3 bases: TGTGCCAGTATGTTCAGGGGCATTAAAATTACCTACGAGCAGTACTTC. Amino acid sequence: CASMFRGIKITYEQYF. The whole variable domain, remainder taken from reference TRBV19 and TRBJ2-7, is DGGITQSPKYLFRKEGQNVTLSCEQNLNHDAMYWYRQDPGQGLRLIYYSQIVNDFQKGDIAEGYSVSREKKESFPLTVTSAQKNPTAFYLCASMFRGIKITYEQYFGPGTRLTVT.

The chain carries TRBV30 and TRBJ2-3, with TRBD1 matching over 8 bases. Germline V lookup: CDR1 GTSNPN, CDR2 SVGIG (reference sequence). V lost 0 bases to trimming and J lost 2 bases; unmatched junction nucleotides: 7. The CDR3 contains 16 residues. This CDR3 reads CAWSVGQGPYTDTQYF. CDR3 DNA: TGTGCCTGGAGTGTCGGACAGGGCCCCTACACAGATACGCAGTATTTT.

This clone was observed once. The chain links TRBV7-6 to TRBJ2-3; 7 bases map to TRBD1. V was pared by 0 bases and J by 6 bases, with 9 bases of the junction left unmatched. The CDR3 sequence is 16 residues long. Germline CDR1 and CDR2: SGHVS and FNYEAQ. CDR3 sequence reads: CASSLASRGPGDTQYF. Written as DNA, the CDR3 is TGTGCCAGCAGCTTAGCGTCAAGGGGGCCAGGGGATACGCAGTATTTT.

J is TRBJ1-1 and V is TRBV11-3; D unresolved. The germline V gene has CDR1 SGHNT and CDR2 YENEEA. Between the trimmed V and J ends, which lost 4 bases and 4 bases, there was a span of 7 bases. CDR3 length equals 12 residues. The CDR3 reads CASSSGGTEAFF. CDR3 bases: TGTGCCAGCAGCTCCGGAGGCACTGAAGCTTTCTTT.

The gene calls are TRBV4-2 and TRBJ2-3; 12 bases match TRBD2. Germline V gene data show CDR1 as LGHNA and CDR2 as YNFKEQ. The CDR3 consists of 19 residues. V trimming: 0 bases; J trimming: 2 bases; junction bases outside the gene matches: 9. The CDR3 nucleotides are TGTGCCAGCAGCCAAGACCGGGCTAGCGGGAGGGAAAACACAGATACGCAGTATTTT. It encodes CASSQDRASGRENTDTQYF.

This chain connects TRBV7-9 to TRBJ2-2; 8 positions agree with TRBD1. The germline CDR1 and CDR2 sequences are SEHNR and FQNEAQ (reference sequence). V trimming: 2 bases; J trimming: 4 bases; junction bases outside the gene matches: 6. The CDR3 length is 16 residues. CDR3 sequence: CASSLLGQGPTGELFF. The DNA of the CDR3 is TGTGCCAGCAGCTTATTAGGACAGGGTCCCACCGGGGAGCTGTTTTTT.

The rearrangement joins TRBV5-1 to TRBJ2-5; unclear D gene. Germline CDR1 and CDR2: SGHRS and YFSETQ. The CDR3 loop spans 14 amino acids. The V end lost 0 bases, the J end lost 5 bases, and 11 bases lay between the germline ends. The CDR3 spells CASSLAVARETQYF. The DNA for the CDR3 is TGCGCCAGCAGCTTGGCGGTAGCCCGGGAGACCCAGTACTTC.

The CDR3: CASTRKARLAGVGTQYF. The CDR3 coding sequence is TGTGCCAGCACTCGAAAGGCCCGACTAGCGGGAGTAGGGACGCAGTATTTT. The chain is built from TRBV28 and TRBJ2-3, with TRBD2 matching over 12 bases. Germline trimming cut 7 bases from V and 9 bases from J; bases unmatched to any gene: 17. The CDR3 is 17 residues long. CDR1 and CDR2 from the germline V gene are MDHEN and SYDVKM.

Of note for this clone: At one boundary the junction diverges from the germline segment, which might be a read error. V usage is TRBV19 and J usage is TRBJ2-7; 13 bases align to TRBD2. In germline, CDR1 is LNHDA, CDR2 SQIVND (reference sequence). The CDR3 is made up of 15 amino acids. CDR3 loop: CASTPRLAGGLPVDF. The DNA of the CDR3 is TGTGCCAGTACTCCTCGACTAGCGGGAGGCCTCCCAGTCGACTTC.

This chain connects TRBV18 to TRBJ2-3; D might be TRBD2 (5 bases). The CDR3 consists of 14 residues. The ends were cut back, 8 bases at V and 3 bases at J, with 15 bases in the middle. The germline gives CDR1 KGHSH, CDR2 LQKENI. In DNA form, the CDR3 reads TGTGCCAGCCATATTCTAGCTCGTACAGATACGCAGTATTTT. It encodes CASHILARTDTQYF.

The rearrangement links TRBV5-4 to TRBJ2-7; 16 nucleotides match TRBD2. The CDR3 is 17 residues long. V lost 4 bases to trimming and J lost 4 bases; unmatched junction nucleotides: 8. The germline V gene encodes CDR1 SGHNT and CDR2 YYREEE (reference sequence). The CDR3 nucleotides read TGTGCCAGCAGCCTGGGACTAGCGGGAGGGCCTAGGTACGAGCAGTACTTC. Amino acids: CASSLGLAGGPRYEQYF.

On this clone: Other DNA sequences from this sample encode an identical CDR3 as well. The gene calls are TRBV5-5 and TRBJ1-2; tentatively, D is TRBD1 (5 bases). CDR1 is SGHKS and CDR2 is YYEKEE in the germline V gene (reference sequence). V lost 4 bases, J lost 4 bases, and 8 bases lay in between. The CDR3 runs 12 residues. The CDR3: CASSLTAYGYTF. DNA of the CDR3: TGTGCCAGCAGCCTGACAGCCTATGGCTACACCTTC.

This clone was picked up a small number of times. The chain recombines TRBV20-1 with TRBJ1-1; D perhaps matches TRBD1 (5 bases). Germline CDR1 and CDR2: DFQATT and SNEGSKA (reference sequence). The CDR3 runs 11 residues. Deletions cut 5 bases from V and 3 bases from J, with 7 bases between. The CDR3 spells CSARGDTEAFF. The CDR3 nucleotides are TGCAGTGCTCGGGGGGACACTGAAGCTTTCTTT.

The V gene is TRBV5-1, the J gene TRBJ2-6; D perhaps matches TRBD2 (5 bases). This CDR3 has 18 residues. Germline CDR1 and CDR2: SGHRS and YFSETQ. Trimming took off 3 bases at V and 0 bases at J, with 16 bases between the two ends. The CDR3 sequence: CASSSRGSSSSGANVLTF. The CDR3 region has the DNA TGCGCCAGCAGCTCCCGAGGGTCCTCGAGCTCTGGGGCCAACGTCCTGACTTTC. Using reference TRBV5-1 and TRBJ2-6 for the parts outside the CDR3, the full variable domain is KAGVTQTPRYLIKTRGQQVTLSCSPISGHRSVSWYQQTPGQGLQFLFEYFSETQRNKGNFPGRFSGRQFSNSRSEMNVSTLELGDSALYLCASSSRGSSSSGANVLTFGAGSRLTVL.

This clone came up a few times. This chain connects TRBV7-2 to TRBJ1-2; D unresolved. The CDR3 is 14 residues long. V was shortened by 1 base and J by 4 bases, with 10 bases between the two germline ends. Germline assignment: CDR1 SGHTA and CDR2 FQGNSA. The CDR3: CASSLVAASYGYTF. For the CDR3, the DNA is TGTGCCAGCAGCTTAGTGGCAGCTAGCTATGGCTACACCTTC.

V usage is TRBV6-1 and J usage is TRBJ1-1, with D tentatively TRBD1 (6 bases). CDR3 length: 15 amino acids. Germline-derived CDR1 and CDR2 are MNHNS and SASEGT. V lost 9 bases, J lost 0 bases, and 17 bases lay in between. This CDR3 reads CASTWTASMNTEAFF. The CDR3 DNA follows: TGTGCCAGTACATGGACAGCCTCCATGAACACTGAAGCTTTCTTT.

This chain links TRBV28 with TRBJ2-1, with D maybe TRBD2 (5 bases). Deletions cut 5 bases from V and 1 base from J, with 15 bases between. The V gene's germline CDR1 is MDHEN and CDR2 SYDVKM. The CDR3 sequence is 16 residues long. CDR3 sequence (DNA): TGTGCCAGCAGTACGGCCGGACTTCTGTCCTACAATGAGCAGTTCTTC. It is translated as CASSTAGLLSYNEQFF.

The chain combines TRBV30 with TRBJ1-6; 8 nucleotides align to TRBD1. Germline V gives CDR1 GTSNPN, CDR2 SVGIG (reference sequence). Unmatched junction bases numbered 3, after V lost 0 bases and J lost 8 bases. CDR3 size: 14 residues. CDR3 bases: TGTGCCTGGAGTGTACAGGGGGATGATTCACCCCTCCACTTT. Translating gives CAWSVQGDDSPLHF.